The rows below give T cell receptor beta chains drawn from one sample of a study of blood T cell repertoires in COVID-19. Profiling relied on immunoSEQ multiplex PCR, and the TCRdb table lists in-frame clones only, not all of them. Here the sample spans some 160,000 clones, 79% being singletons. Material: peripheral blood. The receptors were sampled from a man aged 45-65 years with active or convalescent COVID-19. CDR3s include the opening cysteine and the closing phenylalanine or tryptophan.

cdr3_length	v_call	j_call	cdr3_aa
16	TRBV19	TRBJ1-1	CASSPDRGRDGTEAFF
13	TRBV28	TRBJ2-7	CASSLRTTGEQYF
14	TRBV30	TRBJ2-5	CAWDRQGRWETQYF
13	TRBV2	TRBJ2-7	CARGSLAGSGQYF
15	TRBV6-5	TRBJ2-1	CASSPGTSVYNEQFF
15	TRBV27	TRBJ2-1	CASRGGLADYNEQFF
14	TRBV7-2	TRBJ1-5	CASSLLLSSQPQHF
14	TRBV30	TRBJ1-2	CAWSLQSANYGYTF
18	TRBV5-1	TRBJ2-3	CASSPGTSGSLGTDTQYF
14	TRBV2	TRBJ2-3	CASRALAGVDTQYF
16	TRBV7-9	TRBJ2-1	CASSLETPGTSGEQFF
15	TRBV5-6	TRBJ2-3	CASSLGTSDTDTQYF
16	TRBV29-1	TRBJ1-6	CSVEDDQGTGMFTLHF
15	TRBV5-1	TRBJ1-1	CASSFQQGMGTEAFF
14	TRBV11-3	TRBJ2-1	CASSLEVGGHEQFF
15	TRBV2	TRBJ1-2	CASSEGWGRDYGYTF
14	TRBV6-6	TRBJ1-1	CASSFSGGFTEAFF
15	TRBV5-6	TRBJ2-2	CASSLAGTDTGELFF
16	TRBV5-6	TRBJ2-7	CASSSNQDRYVYEQYF
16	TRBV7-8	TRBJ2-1	CASSWGIAGAEREQFF
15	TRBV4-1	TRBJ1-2	CASSQDKDRNYGYTF
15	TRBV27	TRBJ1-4	CASSPRPYRDEKLFF
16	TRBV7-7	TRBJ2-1	CASSPLLAGDYNEQFF
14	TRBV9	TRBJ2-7	CASSLGTSGTEQYF
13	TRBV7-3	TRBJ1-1	CASSSLGGTEAFF
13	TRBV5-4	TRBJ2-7	CASSFGGGYEQYF
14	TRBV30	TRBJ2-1	CAWSNGLAIDEQFF
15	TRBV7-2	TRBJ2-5	CASSLGRTVSETQYF
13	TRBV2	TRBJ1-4	CASLGQFNEKLFF
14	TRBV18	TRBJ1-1	CASSPMDRGTEAFF
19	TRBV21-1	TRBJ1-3	CASSKSGTGARQVGNTIYF
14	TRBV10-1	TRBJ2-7	CASSDPRDTYEQYF
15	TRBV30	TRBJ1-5	CAWRGGQGIDQPQHF
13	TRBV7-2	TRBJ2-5	CASSQGLSSPQYF
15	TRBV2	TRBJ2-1	CASSPEAGAGNEQFF
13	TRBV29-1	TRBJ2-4	CSVDRLAGNIQYF
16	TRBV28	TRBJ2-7	CASSVGLAELPYEQYF
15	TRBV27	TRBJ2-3	CASSSRDRGSDTQYF
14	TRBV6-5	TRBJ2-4	CASSTGTGGYIQYF
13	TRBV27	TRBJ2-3	CASRWTSADTQYF